This TCR beta chain derives from a study of identical twins. The CDR3 runs to 15 residues. V shed 0 bases and J shed 6 bases, with 14 bases lying between them. CDR1 MNHEY and CDR2 SVGAGI come from the germline V gene. Study-wide points: Where out-of-frame alpha sequences were twin-shared, they showed excess low generation probability. Cord blood's abundant beta clonotypes had fewer insertions, unlike memory repertoires. Conclusions relied on cross-sectional statistical analysis, not following the same donors.

The table lists this clonotype with many counts. Antigen unknown. TCRdb re-called the 5' RACE reads through MiXCR, storing one row per CDR3 protein. The table shows some 760,000 distinct CDR3 sequences, with about 20% occurring only once. These data were also filed under a second study, of T cells expressing NK-cell markers. That paper states: Each TCR beta repertoire originated in sorted T cells that were CD3+CD56+NKG2C+, CD3+CD56+NKG2C- or CD3+CD56-NKG2C+.

Sequencing used PBMCs. The chain couples TRBV6-5 to TRBJ2-5; no clear D. The receptor comes from a woman aged 18-30 years in good health. The CDR3 nucleotides read TGTGCCAGCAGTTACTCGAGTCAGTTGAGGAAGACCCAGTACTTC. Its protein product is CASSYSSQLRKTQYF.